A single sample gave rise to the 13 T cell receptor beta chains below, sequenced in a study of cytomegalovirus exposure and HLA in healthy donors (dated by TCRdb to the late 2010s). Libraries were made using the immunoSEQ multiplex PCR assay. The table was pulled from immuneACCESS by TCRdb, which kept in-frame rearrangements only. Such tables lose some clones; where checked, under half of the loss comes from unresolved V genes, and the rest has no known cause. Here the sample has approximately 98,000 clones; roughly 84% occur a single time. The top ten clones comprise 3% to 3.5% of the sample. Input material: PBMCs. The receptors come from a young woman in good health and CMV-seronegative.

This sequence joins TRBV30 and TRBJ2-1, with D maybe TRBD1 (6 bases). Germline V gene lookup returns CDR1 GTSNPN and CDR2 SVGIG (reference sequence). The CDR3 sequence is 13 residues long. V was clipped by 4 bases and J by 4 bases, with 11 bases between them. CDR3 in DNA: TGTGCCTGGACCAGGGGCCAGTACAATGAGCAGTTCTTC. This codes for CAWTRGQYNEQFF.

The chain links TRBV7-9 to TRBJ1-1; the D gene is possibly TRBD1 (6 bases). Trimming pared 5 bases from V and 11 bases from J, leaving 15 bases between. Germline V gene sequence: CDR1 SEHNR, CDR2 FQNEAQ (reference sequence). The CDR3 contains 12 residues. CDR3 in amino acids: CASSAEDRAAFF. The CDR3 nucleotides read TGTGCCAGCAGCGCAGAGGACAGAGCGGCTTTCTTT.

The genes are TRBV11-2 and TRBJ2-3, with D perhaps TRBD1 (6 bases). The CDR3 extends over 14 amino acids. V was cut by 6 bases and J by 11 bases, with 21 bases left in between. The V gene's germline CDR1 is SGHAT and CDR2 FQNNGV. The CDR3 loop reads CASRLQGYFDEQYF. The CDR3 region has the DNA TGTGCCAGCAGGCTCCAGGGGTATTTTGACGAGCAGTATTTT.

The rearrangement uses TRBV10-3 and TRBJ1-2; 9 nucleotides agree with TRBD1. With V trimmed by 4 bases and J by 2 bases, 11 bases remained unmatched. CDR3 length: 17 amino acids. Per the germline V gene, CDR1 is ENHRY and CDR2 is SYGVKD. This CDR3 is CAISGRDGQGRNYGYTF. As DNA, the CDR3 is TGTGCCATCAGTGGCAGGGACGGACAGGGGCGGAACTATGGCTACACCTTC.

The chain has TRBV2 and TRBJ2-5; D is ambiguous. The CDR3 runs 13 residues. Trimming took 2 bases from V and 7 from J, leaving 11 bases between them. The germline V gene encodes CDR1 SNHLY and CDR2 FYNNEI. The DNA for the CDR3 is TGTGCCAGCAGTGAATTCTCGGGTGGGACCCAGTACTTC. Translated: CASSEFSGGTQYF.

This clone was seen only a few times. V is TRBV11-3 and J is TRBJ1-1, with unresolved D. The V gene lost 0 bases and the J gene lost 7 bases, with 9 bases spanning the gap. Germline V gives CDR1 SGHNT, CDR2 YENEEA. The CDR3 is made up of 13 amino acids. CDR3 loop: CASSLDRYSEAFF. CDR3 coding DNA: TGTGCCAGCAGCTTAGATCGGTATAGTGAAGCTTTCTTT.

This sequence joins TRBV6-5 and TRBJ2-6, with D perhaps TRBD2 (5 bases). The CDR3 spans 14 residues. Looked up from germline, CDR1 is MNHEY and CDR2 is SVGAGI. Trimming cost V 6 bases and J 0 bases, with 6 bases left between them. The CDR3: CASSRGSGANVLTF. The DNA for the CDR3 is TGTGCCAGCAGCCGGGGCTCTGGGGCCAACGTCCTGACTTTC.

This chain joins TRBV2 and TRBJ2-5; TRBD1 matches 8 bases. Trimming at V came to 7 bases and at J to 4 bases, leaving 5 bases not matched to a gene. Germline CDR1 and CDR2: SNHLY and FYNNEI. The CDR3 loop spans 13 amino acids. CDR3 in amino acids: CASKLDRAETQYF. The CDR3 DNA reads TGTGCCAGCAAGCTGGACAGGGCAGAGACCCAGTACTTC.

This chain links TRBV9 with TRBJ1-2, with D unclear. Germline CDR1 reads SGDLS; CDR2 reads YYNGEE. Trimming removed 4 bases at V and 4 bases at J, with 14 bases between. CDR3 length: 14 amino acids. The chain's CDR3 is CASSPTLEVYGYTF. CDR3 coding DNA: TGTGCCAGCAGCCCTACTCTGGAGGTCTATGGCTACACCTTC.

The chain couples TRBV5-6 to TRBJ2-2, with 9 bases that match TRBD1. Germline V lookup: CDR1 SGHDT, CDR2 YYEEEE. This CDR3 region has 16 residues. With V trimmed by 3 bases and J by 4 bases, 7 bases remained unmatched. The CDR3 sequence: CASSSDRGLGTGELFF. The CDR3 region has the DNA TGTGCCAGCAGCTCCGACAGGGGGTTAGGCACCGGGGAGCTGTTTTTT.

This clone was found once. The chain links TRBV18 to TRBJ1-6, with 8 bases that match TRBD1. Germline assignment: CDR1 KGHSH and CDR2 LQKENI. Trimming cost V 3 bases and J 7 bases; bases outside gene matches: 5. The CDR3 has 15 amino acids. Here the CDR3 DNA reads TGTGCCAGCTCACCGGGGACAGGTTTGAATTCACCCCTCCACTTT. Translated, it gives CASSPGTGLNSPLHF.

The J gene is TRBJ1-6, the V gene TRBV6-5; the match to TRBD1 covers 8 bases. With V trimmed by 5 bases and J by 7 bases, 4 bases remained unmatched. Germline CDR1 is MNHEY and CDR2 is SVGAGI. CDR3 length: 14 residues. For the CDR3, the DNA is TGTGCCAGCAGTGCCAGACAGGGGAATTCACCCCTCCACTTT. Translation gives CASSARQGNSPLHF.

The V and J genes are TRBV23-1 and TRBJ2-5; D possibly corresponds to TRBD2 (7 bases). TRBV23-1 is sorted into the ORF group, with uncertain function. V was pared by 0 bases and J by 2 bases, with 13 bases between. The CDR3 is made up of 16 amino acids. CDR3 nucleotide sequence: TGCGCCAGCAGTCAATCAGGGCGGGGGCCTCAAGAGACCCAGTACTTC. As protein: CASSQSGRGPQETQYF.